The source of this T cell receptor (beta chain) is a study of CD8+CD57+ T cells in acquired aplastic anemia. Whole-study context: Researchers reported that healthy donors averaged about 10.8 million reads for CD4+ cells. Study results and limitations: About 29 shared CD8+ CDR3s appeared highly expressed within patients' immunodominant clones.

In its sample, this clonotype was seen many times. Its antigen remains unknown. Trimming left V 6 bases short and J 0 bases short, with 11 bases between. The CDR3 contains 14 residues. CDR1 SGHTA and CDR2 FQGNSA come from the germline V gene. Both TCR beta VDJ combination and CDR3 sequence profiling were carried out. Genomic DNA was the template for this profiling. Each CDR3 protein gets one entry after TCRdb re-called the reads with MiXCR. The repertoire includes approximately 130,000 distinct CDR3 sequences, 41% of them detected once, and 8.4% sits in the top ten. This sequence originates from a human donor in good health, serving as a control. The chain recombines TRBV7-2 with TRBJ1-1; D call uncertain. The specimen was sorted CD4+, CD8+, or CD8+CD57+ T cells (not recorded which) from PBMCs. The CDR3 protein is CASSLGPVNTEAFF. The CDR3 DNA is TGTGCCAGCAGTTTGGGCCCAGTGAACACTGAAGCTTTCTTT.